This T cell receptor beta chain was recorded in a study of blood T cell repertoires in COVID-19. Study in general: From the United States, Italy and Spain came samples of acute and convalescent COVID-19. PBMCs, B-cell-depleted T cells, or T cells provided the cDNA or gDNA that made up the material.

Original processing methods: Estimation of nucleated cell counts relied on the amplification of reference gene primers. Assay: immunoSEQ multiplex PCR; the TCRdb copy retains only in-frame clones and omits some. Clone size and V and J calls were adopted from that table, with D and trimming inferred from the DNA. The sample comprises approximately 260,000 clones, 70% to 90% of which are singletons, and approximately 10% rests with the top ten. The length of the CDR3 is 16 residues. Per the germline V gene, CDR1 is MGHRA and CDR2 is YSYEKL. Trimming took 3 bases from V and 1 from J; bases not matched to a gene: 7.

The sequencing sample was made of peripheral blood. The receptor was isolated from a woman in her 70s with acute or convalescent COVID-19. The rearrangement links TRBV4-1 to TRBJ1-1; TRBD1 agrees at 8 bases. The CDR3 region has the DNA TGCGCCAGCAGCCATCCCAGGGGGCGCGGGAACACTGAAGCTTTCTTT. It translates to CASSHPRGRGNTEAFF.